A single sample gave rise to the 21 T cell receptor beta chains below, sequenced in a study of blood T cells in healthy people across ages. Together with a sample-barcoded 5' primer, a J-beta primer mix was included in a second PCR lasting roughly 6 to 12 cycles. A single record per CDR3 protein comes from TCRdb applying MiXCR to the 5' RACE reads. The top ten hold less than 3.5% of the sample, which has more than 650,000 distinct CDR3 sequences, 25% to 30% seen once. These sequences were also reported in another study, on T cells of mothers and their children.

The sample taken for sequencing was blood. The receptor set was obtained from a boy younger than 18 in good health.

The V gene is TRBV28, the J gene TRBJ2-7, with TRBD1 as a possible D gene (6 bases). V was pared by 3 bases and J by 4 bases, with 19 bases between. Germline assignment: CDR1 MDHEN and CDR2 SYDVKM. The CDR3 has 16 amino acids. Here the CDR3 DNA reads TGTGCCAGCAGTTTCGTACTTGGGGGCATTTTATACGAGCAGTACTTC. Translating it yields CASSFVLGGILYEQYF.

This sequence joins TRBV9 and TRBJ1-4; 9 nucleotides line up with TRBD1. The CDR3 contains 14 residues. The germline V gene encodes CDR1 SGDLS and CDR2 YYNGEE. V lost 3 bases to trimming and J lost 8 bases; unmatched junction nucleotides: 5. The CDR3 coding sequence is TGTGCCAGCAGCGCTTGGACAGGGGACGAAAAACTGTTTTTT. This translates into CASSAWTGDEKLFF.

The J gene is TRBJ1-1, the V gene TRBV5-1, with 10 positions matching TRBD1. Germline assignment: CDR1 SGHRS and CDR2 YFSETQ. V lost 3 bases and J lost 7; bases outside the gene matches: 9. The CDR3 sequence is 15 residues long. This CDR3 reads CASSSRTGGVGEAFF. DNA of the CDR3: TGCGCCAGCAGCTCCCGGACAGGGGGGGTCGGTGAAGCTTTCTTT.

The J gene is TRBJ1-2, the V gene TRBV28, with 8 bases identical to TRBD1. The CDR3 has 15 amino acids. Trimming took 7 bases from V and 8 from J; bases not matched to a gene: 15. Germline CDR1 MDHEN, CDR2 SYDVKM. DNA for the CDR3: TGTGCCAGCAAAATAGCCCGGACAGGGCTTCGGGGCTACACCTTC. Amino acid sequence: CASKIARTGLRGYTF.

The sample holds a few counts of this clonotype. V gene TRBV29-1 combines with J gene TRBJ2-3; D gene unclear. Germline-derived CDR1 and CDR2 are SQVTM and ANQGSEA. This CDR3 is 14 amino acids long. The ends were cut back, 2 bases at V and 5 bases at J, with 14 bases in the middle. CDR3 in amino acids: CSVESSTNIDTQYF. DNA of the CDR3: TGCAGCGTTGAATCAAGTACTAACATAGATACGCAGTATTTT.

Only a few counts were recorded for this clonotype. This chain connects TRBV5-1 to TRBJ2-4; 8 bases line up with TRBD1. The CDR3 is 13 residues long. Germline assignment: CDR1 SGHRS and CDR2 YFSETQ. Losses at the gene ends were 4 bases for V and 6 bases for J; bases not matched to a gene: 3. The CDR3 loop is CASSPGQGNIQYF. CDR3 nucleotide sequence: TGCGCCAGCAGCCCAGGACAGGGAAACATTCAGTACTTC.

The CDR3 reads CSAGGLFYNEQFF. CDR3 nucleotide sequence: TGCAGTGCGGGGGGCCTATTCTACAATGAGCAGTTCTTC. This chain connects TRBV20-1 to TRBJ2-1; D is possibly TRBD1 or TRBD2 (6 bases each). CDR3 length: 13 residues. CDR1 and CDR2 (germline): DFQATT, SNEGSKA (reference sequence). The V gene lost 6 bases and the J gene lost 3 bases, with 12 bases spanning the gap.

This clonotype was observed a few times. The rearrangement joins TRBV18 to TRBJ2-6; TRBD1 matches at 8 bases. CDR3 size: 16 residues. Germline V lookup: CDR1 KGHSH, CDR2 LQKENI. V lost 3 bases, J lost 2 bases, and 3 bases stayed unmatched. The CDR3 nucleotides read TGTGCCAGCTCACCGGACAGGGTGACTGGGGCCAACGTCCTGACTTTC. It yields the protein CASSPDRVTGANVLTF.

The V gene is TRBV5-4, the J gene TRBJ2-5; D might be TRBD1 or TRBD2, each matching 5 bases. The CDR3 totals 14 residues. The germline gives CDR1 SGHNT, CDR2 YYREEE (reference sequence). Trimming took off 4 bases at V and 7 bases at J, with 17 bases between the two ends. The CDR3 coding sequence is TGTGCCAGCAGCCCTGGGACCTTAGGGGTGACCCAGTACTTC. Its protein is CASSPGTLGVTQYF.

This clonotype was observed a handful of times. V is TRBV11-2 and J is TRBJ2-5, with D maybe TRBD1 (6 bases). The closer fit of TRBJ2-1 to the DNA end suggests the J call may be wrong. Germline CDR1 is SGHAT and CDR2 is FQNNGV. This CDR3 has 17 residues. The chain's CDR3 is CASSPGSNREIYNEQFF. The CDR3 DNA reads TGTGCCAGCAGCCCGGGGTCGAACAGGGAGATATACAATGAGCAGTTCTTC.

There are a few counts of this clonotype. The chain is built from TRBV24-1 and TRBJ2-5; D ambiguous. The germline V gene encodes CDR1 KGHDR and CDR2 SFDVKD. CDR3 length: 14 residues. V shed 5 bases and J shed 2 bases, with 11 bases lying between them. The CDR3 sequence: CATSGSDGQETQYF. In DNA form, the CDR3 reads TGTGCCACCAGTGGGAGTGATGGGCAAGAGACCCAGTACTTC.

This clonotype occurred a few times. The chain has TRBV4-1 and TRBJ2-1; D may be TRBD1 or TRBD2 (5 bases each). V was cut by 1 base and J by 2 bases, with 15 bases left in between. The CDR3 contains 17 residues. Germline CDR1 reads MGHRA; CDR2 reads YSYEKL. In DNA form, the CDR3 reads TGCGCCAGCAGCCAAGCCCTCCAGGGACCTCCCTACAATGAGCAGTTCTTC. Translating it yields CASSQALQGPPYNEQFF.

This clonotype was picked up a small number of times. This chain uses TRBV28 with TRBJ2-1; 7 bases fit TRBD2. V was clipped by 1 base and J by 2 bases; unmatched bases: 5. The CDR3 extends over 16 amino acids. CDR1 is MDHEN and CDR2 is SYDVKM in the germline V gene. The CDR3 sequence: CASSLSLGGAYNEQFF. Here the CDR3 DNA reads TGTGCCAGCAGTTTATCTCTGGGGGGGGCCTACAATGAGCAGTTCTTC.

This clonotype has just a few counts. The chain employs TRBV20-1 and TRBJ2-7, with a possible D match to TRBD2 (5 bases). The CDR3 extends over 15 amino acids. V was shortened by 1 base and J by 2 bases, with 15 bases between the two germline ends. Per the germline V gene, CDR1 is DFQATT and CDR2 is SNEGSKA (reference sequence). The DNA for the CDR3 is TGCAGTGCTAGAGTTCCGGGAAAGGGCCCCTACGAGCAGTACTTC. Protein sequence: CSARVPGKGPYEQYF.

This chain links TRBV12-3 or TRBV12-4 with TRBJ1-6; the D gene is possibly TRBD1 (6 bases). This CDR3 spans 14 amino acids. Trimming stripped 2 bases from V and 11 bases from J, with 13 bases between. The chain's CDR3 is CASSLTGGGTPLHF. DNA for the CDR3: TGTGCCAGCAGTTTAACCGGGGGCGGGACACCCCTCCACTTT.

The chain is built from TRBV20-1 and TRBJ2-3; 9 nucleotides match TRBD2. This CDR3 region has 14 residues. Trimming took 3 bases from V and 3 from J; bases not matched to a gene: 4. CDR1 and CDR2 from the germline V gene are DFQATT and SNEGSKA (reference sequence). The CDR3: CSASSAGGTDTQYF. In nucleotides, the CDR3 is TGCAGTGCTAGCTCTGCGGGGGGGACAGATACGCAGTATTTT.

The J gene is TRBJ2-5, the V gene TRBV5-4; 10 bases map to TRBD2. In germline, CDR1 is SGHNT, CDR2 YYREEE (reference sequence). Trimming cost V 1 base and J 3 bases; bases outside gene matches: 3. The CDR3 length is 15 residues. The CDR3, as DNA: TGTGCCAGCAGCTTGAGTCTAGCGGGGGAAGAGACCCAGTACTTC. As protein: CASSLSLAGEETQYF.

This chain's CDR3 is CSVVGEDYEQYF. In DNA, the CDR3 is TGCAGCGTCGTCGGTGAGGACTACGAGCAGTACTTC. The rearrangement uses TRBV29-1 and TRBJ2-7; D is ambiguous. Germline V CDR1 and CDR2: SQVTM, ANQGSEA. V shed 6 bases and J shed 3 bases, with 12 bases lying between them. This CDR3 has 12 amino acids.

The chain carries TRBV20-1 and TRBJ2-3, with a weak D call TRBD1 (6 bases). Germline V lookup: CDR1 DFQATT, CDR2 SNEGSKA (reference sequence). The CDR3 is made up of 14 amino acids. Trimming pared 6 bases from V and 2 bases from J, leaving 15 bases between. The CDR3 nucleotides are TGCAGTGCAACTACAGGGTGGGTCACAGATACGCAGTATTTT. It is translated as CSATTGWVTDTQYF.

There are a few counts of this clonotype. The chain couples TRBV29-1 to TRBJ2-7; 9 nucleotides match TRBD1. J was trimmed by 4 bases and V by 7 bases; bases with no gene match: 17. Germline loops: CDR1 SQVTM, CDR2 ANQGSEA. This CDR3 spans 16 amino acids. CDR3 sequence: CSAWGLGTGTRYEQYF. CDR3 DNA sequence: TGCAGCGCCTGGGGATTGGGGACAGGGACGAGGTACGAGCAGTACTTC.

The rearrangement joins TRBV5-5 to TRBJ2-5; D possibly matches TRBD1 or TRBD2 (5 bases each). The J call may be incorrect, as the DNA end agrees better with TRBJ2-7. Germline V gene data show CDR1 as SGHKS and CDR2 as YYEKEE (reference sequence). The CDR3 is made up of 16 amino acids. CDR3 nucleotides: TGTGCCAGCAGCTTGGGGCCGGCAGGGAGCTCCTACGAGCAGTACTTC. It is translated as CASSLGPAGSSYEQYF.